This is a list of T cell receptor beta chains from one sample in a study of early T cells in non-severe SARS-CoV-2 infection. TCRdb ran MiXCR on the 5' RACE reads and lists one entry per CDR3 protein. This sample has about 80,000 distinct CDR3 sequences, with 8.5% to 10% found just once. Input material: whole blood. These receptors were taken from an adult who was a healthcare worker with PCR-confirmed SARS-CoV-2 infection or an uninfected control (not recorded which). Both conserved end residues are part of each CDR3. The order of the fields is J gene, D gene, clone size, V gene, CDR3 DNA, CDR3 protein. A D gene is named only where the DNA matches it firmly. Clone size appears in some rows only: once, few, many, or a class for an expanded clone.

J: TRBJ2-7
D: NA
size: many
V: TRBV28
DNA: TGTGCCAGCAGTTTATGGGACGAGCAGTACTTC
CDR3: CASSLWDEQYF

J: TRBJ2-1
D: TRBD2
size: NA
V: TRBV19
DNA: TGTGCCAGTAGGGGACTAGCGGGACCCCAGGAGCAGTTCTTC
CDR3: CASRGLAGPQEQFF

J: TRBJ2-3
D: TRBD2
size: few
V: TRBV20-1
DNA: TGCAGTGCTCGTTGGGAGGGCCTGAGAGATACGCAGTATTTT
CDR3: CSARWEGLRDTQYF

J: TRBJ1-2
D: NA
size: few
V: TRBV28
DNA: TGTGCCAGCAGTTCGATGACGATAGGCTACACCTTC
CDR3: CASSSMTIGYTF

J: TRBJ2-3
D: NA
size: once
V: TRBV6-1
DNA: TGTGCCAGCAGTGAGGGCCTTGCTTTTCTGCGAGGAGATACGCAGTATTTT
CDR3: CASSEGLAFLRGDTQYF

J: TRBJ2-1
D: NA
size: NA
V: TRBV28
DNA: TGTGCCAGCATCCCCCTGGTCGGGTATGTGAAGCAGTTCTTC
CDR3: CASIPLVGYVKQFF

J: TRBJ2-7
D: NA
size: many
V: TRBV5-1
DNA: TGCGCCAGCAGCTCGGACAACTCCTACGAGCAGTACTTC
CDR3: CASSSDNSYEQYF

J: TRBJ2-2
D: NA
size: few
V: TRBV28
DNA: TGTGCCAGCAGTCCACAGAACACCGGGGAGCTGTTTTTT
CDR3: CASSPQNTGELFF

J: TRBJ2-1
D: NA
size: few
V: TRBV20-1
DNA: TGCAGTGCCCAAACAGGGTCCGGGGGAAGGATAAGTGAGCAGTTCTTC
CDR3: CSAQTGSGGRISEQFF

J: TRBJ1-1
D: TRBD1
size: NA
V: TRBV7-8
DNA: TGTGCCAGCAGCCTTGGACAGGCTTCGAACACTGAAGCTTTCTTT
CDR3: CASSLGQASNTEAFF

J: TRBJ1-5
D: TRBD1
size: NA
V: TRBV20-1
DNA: TGCAGTGCTATTACAGGGGATAATCAGCCCCAGCATTTT
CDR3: CSAITGDNQPQHF

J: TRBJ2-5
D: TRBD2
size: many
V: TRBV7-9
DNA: TGTGCCAGCAGTTTAAGGGGAAAGCGGGAGAAAGAGACCCAGTACTTC
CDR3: CASSLRGKREKETQYF

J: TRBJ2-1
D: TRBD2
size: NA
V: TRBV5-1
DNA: TGCGCCAGCAGCCTAGCGGGAAATCCATACAATGAGCAGTTCTTC
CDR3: CASSLAGNPYNEQFF

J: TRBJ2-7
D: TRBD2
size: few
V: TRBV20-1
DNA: TGCAGTGCTCAGACTAGCGGACACGAGCAGTACTTC
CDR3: CSAQTSGHEQYF

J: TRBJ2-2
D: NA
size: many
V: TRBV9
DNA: TGTGCCAGCAGCGTAGGGACAGATCATCGCACCGGGGAGCTGTTTTTT
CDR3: CASSVGTDHRTGELFF

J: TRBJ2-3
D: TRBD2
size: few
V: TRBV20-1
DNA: TGCAGGCTCACTAGCGGGAGAGGAGATACGCAGTATTTT
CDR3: CRLTSGRGDTQYF

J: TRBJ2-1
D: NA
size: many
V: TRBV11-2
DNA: TGTGCCAGCAGCGGGTGGGGTAGAAATTCCGATGAGCAGTTCTTC
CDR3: CASSGWGRNSDEQFF